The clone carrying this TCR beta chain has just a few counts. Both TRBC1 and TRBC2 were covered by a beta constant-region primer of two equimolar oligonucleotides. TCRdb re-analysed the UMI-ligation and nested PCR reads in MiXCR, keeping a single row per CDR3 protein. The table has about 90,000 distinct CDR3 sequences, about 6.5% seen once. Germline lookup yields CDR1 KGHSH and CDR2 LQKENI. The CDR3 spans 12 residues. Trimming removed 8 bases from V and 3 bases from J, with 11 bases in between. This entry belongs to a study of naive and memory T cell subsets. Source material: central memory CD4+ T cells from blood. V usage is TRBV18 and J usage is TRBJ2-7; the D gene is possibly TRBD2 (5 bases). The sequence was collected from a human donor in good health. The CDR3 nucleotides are TGTGCCAGCACCCCAAGCGGCTACGAGCAGTACTTC. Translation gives CASTPSGYEQYF. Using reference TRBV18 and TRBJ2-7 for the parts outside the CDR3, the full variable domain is NAGVMQNPRHLVRRRGQEARLRCSPMKGHSHVYWYRQLPEEGLKFMVYLQKENIIDESGMPKERFSAEFPKEGPSILRIQQVVRGDSAAYFCASTPSGYEQYFGPGTRLTVT.